The entry below gives a single T cell receptor beta chain sequence along with its context. Per germline, CDR1 GTSNPN and CDR2 SVGIG (reference sequence). V lost 6 bases, J lost 7 bases, and 10 bases stayed unmatched. CDR3 length: 13 amino acids. This specimen comes from a study of blood T cell repertoires in COVID-19. Study-level information: The origin of the acute and convalescent COVID-19 samples was the United States, Italy and Spain. PBMCs, B-cell-depleted T cells, or T cells provided the cDNA or gDNA that made up the material.

In the authors' methods: Estimation of nucleated cell counts relied on the amplification of reference gene primers. The protocol was immunoSEQ multiplex PCR, while the TCRdb copy is restricted to in-frame clones and leaves out a portion. V, J and clone size reflect that table, while D and trimming were determined from the DNA. This table has some 88,000 clones, about 88% appearing once. V is TRBV30 and J is TRBJ1-1; 8 bases map to TRBD1. Sequenced sample: peripheral blood. The sequence came from a man aged 55-75 years with acute or convalescent COVID-19. In DNA form, the CDR3 reads TGTGCCTGTCCCGGGACAGGCACGATTGAAGCTTTCTTT. Translated, it gives CACPGTGTIEAFF.